The rows below give T cell receptor beta chains drawn from one sample of a study of blood T cell repertoires in COVID-19. Sequencing was performed with immunoSEQ multiplex PCR; in TCRdb, only in-frame clones are kept and a portion is missing. The sample shows under 450,000 clones, 87% of them seen only once. The specimen was PBMCs or T cells enriched from blood (not recorded which). The receptors were gathered from a woman aged 25 to 45 who had recovered from COVID-19. CDR3s include the opening cysteine and the closing phenylalanine or tryptophan. Each record gives: CDR3 DNA, CDR3 protein, J gene, clone size, D gene, V gene. D genes are given only for firm matches. Size is omitted from some rows. Given values are once, few, many or a class for expanded clones.

CDR3nt: TGTGCCAGCTCACCTACGGGACAGGAACGTTATGGCTACACCTTC
CDR3aa: CASSPTGQERYGYTF
j_gene: TRBJ1-2
abundance: .
d_gene: TRBD1
v_gene: TRBV18

CDR3nt: TGTGCCAGCAGCCCTGGGGGAGGCTCCTATAATTCACCCCTCCACTTT
CDR3aa: CASSPGGGSYNSPLHF
j_gene: TRBJ1-6
abundance: .
d_gene: .
v_gene: TRBV7-9

CDR3nt: TGTGCCAGCAGCTCCGGGACTAGCGGGGGGGAGACCCAGTACTTC
CDR3aa: CASSSGTSGGETQYF
j_gene: TRBJ2-5
abundance: .
d_gene: TRBD2
v_gene: TRBV5-4

CDR3nt: TGTGCCAGCAGTCTGAGTCGTCATGACAGATATAGCAATCAGCCCCAGCATTTT
CDR3aa: CASSLSRHDRYSNQPQHF
j_gene: TRBJ1-5
abundance: .
d_gene: .
v_gene: TRBV28

CDR3nt: TGTGCCAGCACAACCGGGACAGGAAATCAATACGAGCAGTACTTC
CDR3aa: CASTTGTGNQYEQYF
j_gene: TRBJ2-7
abundance: .
d_gene: TRBD1
v_gene: TRBV6-5

CDR3nt: TGTGCCAGCAGCCAGGCCCCAGGGAACACTGAAGCTTTCTTT
CDR3aa: CASSQAPGNTEAFF
j_gene: TRBJ1-1
abundance: .
d_gene: .
v_gene: TRBV11-2

CDR3nt: TGTGCCAGCAGTTTTCAGGGGTTGAACACTGAAGCTTTCTTT
CDR3aa: CASSFQGLNTEAFF
j_gene: TRBJ1-1
abundance: .
d_gene: .
v_gene: TRBV27

CDR3nt: TGTGCCAGCGTCCACATCCAGGGTAAGTTTAGCTATGGCTACACCTTC
CDR3aa: CASVHIQGKFSYGYTF
j_gene: TRBJ1-2
abundance: .
d_gene: .
v_gene: TRBV21-1

CDR3nt: TGTGCCAGTAGTAGGAGTGATGAGCAGTTCTTC
CDR3aa: CASSRSDEQFF
j_gene: TRBJ2-1
abundance: .
d_gene: .
v_gene: TRBV19

CDR3nt: TGTGCCAGCAGTGCGATCGCTAGCGGCAATGAGCAGTTCTTC
CDR3aa: CASSAIASGNEQFF
j_gene: TRBJ2-1
abundance: .
d_gene: TRBD2
v_gene: TRBV2

CDR3nt: TGTGCCACCCGGGAGATCAGCACAGATACGCAGTATTTT
CDR3aa: CATREISTDTQYF
j_gene: TRBJ2-3
abundance: .
d_gene: .
v_gene: TRBV28

CDR3nt: TGCGCCAGCAGTCAGGGACAGGCGGGCACTGAAGCTTTCTTT
CDR3aa: CASSQGQAGTEAFF
j_gene: TRBJ1-1
abundance: .
d_gene: TRBD1
v_gene: TRBV5-1

CDR3nt: TGTGCCAGCAGAGGGGGGGTGATTAATTCACCCCTCCACTTT
CDR3aa: CASRGGVINSPLHF
j_gene: TRBJ1-6
abundance: .
d_gene: .
v_gene: TRBV5-4

CDR3nt: TGTGCCTGGAGACAGAGGAACACTGAAGCTTTCTTT
CDR3aa: CAWRQRNTEAFF
j_gene: TRBJ1-1
abundance: .
d_gene: .
v_gene: TRBV30

CDR3nt: TGTGCCAGCAGCAAATCCGGACAGCTCATGAACACTGAAGCTTTCTTT
CDR3aa: CASSKSGQLMNTEAFF
j_gene: TRBJ1-1
abundance: .
d_gene: .
v_gene: TRBV9

CDR3nt: TGTGCTAGTGGTTTGGTAACAGGGGGGCATCAGCCCCAGCATTTT
CDR3aa: CASGLVTGGHQPQHF
j_gene: TRBJ1-5
abundance: .
d_gene: TRBD1
v_gene: TRBV12-5

CDR3nt: TGTGCCAGCAGCCCGCGCTCCTCCGTAGCGGAGACCTACAATGAGCAGTTCTTC
CDR3aa: CASSPRSSVAETYNEQFF
j_gene: TRBJ2-1
abundance: .
d_gene: .
v_gene: TRBV7-9

CDR3nt: TGTGCCAGTAGACAAAGAATTAACTATGGCTACACCTTC
CDR3aa: CASRQRINYGYTF
j_gene: TRBJ1-2
abundance: .
d_gene: .
v_gene: TRBV19

CDR3nt: TGCAGCGTCGACCAGGGGGTGAACACTGAAGCTTTCTTT
CDR3aa: CSVDQGVNTEAFF
j_gene: TRBJ1-1
abundance: .
d_gene: TRBD1
v_gene: TRBV29-1

CDR3nt: TGTGCCAGTAAGGGGGCCGGCGGCTACACCTTC
CDR3aa: CASKGAGGYTF
j_gene: TRBJ1-2
abundance: few
d_gene: TRBD1
v_gene: TRBV19

CDR3nt: TGTGCCAGCAGCCCCGCCGGGGAGAGAAAAAACGAGCAGTACTTC
CDR3aa: CASSPAGERKNEQYF
j_gene: TRBJ2-7
abundance: .
d_gene: .
v_gene: TRBV3-1/TRBV3-2

CDR3nt: TGTGCCAGCAGCAACATCCGGGACAGGGGGCACGAGCAGTACTTC
CDR3aa: CASSNIRDRGHEQYF
j_gene: TRBJ2-7
abundance: .
d_gene: TRBD1
v_gene: TRBV2

CDR3nt: TGTGCCAGCAGTTTATCTCGACTAGCTTCTTCCTACGAGCAGTACTTC
CDR3aa: CASSLSRLASSYEQYF
j_gene: TRBJ2-7
abundance: .
d_gene: TRBD2
v_gene: TRBV27

CDR3nt: TGTGCCAGCACCCGCAGAGACACCCCCCGCTACACCTTC
CDR3aa: CASTRRDTPRYTF
j_gene: TRBJ1-2
abundance: .
d_gene: .
v_gene: TRBV12-3/TRBV12-4

CDR3nt: TGTGCCAGCAGCTTAGCGGGGGGGATTGGATTAGGTACGCAGTATTTT
CDR3aa: CASSLAGGIGLGTQYF
j_gene: TRBJ2-3
abundance: .
d_gene: TRBD2
v_gene: TRBV11-2

CDR3nt: TGTGCCAGCAGCCAAGAGGGAGGATACGAGCAGTACTTC
CDR3aa: CASSQEGGYEQYF
j_gene: TRBJ2-7
abundance: once
d_gene: .
v_gene: TRBV3-1/TRBV3-2

CDR3nt: TGTGCCAGCAGCGTTAGATACACAGATACGCAGTATTTT
CDR3aa: CASSVRYTDTQYF
j_gene: TRBJ2-3
abundance: .
d_gene: .
v_gene: TRBV9

CDR3nt: TGTGCTAGTGGTTTGGGCCCCCCCCGGGGGAGTCCAAGCACAGATACGCAGTATTTT
CDR3aa: CASGLGPPRGSPSTDTQYF
j_gene: TRBJ2-3
abundance: .
d_gene: .
v_gene: TRBV12-5

CDR3nt: TGCAGTGCAGGAGTTGGAAACACCATATATTTT
CDR3aa: CSAGVGNTIYF
j_gene: TRBJ1-3
abundance: .
d_gene: .
v_gene: TRBV20-1

CDR3nt: TGTGCCAGCAGTTTACTATCTGAAGGGGATTACGAGCAGTACTTC
CDR3aa: CASSLLSEGDYEQYF
j_gene: TRBJ2-7
abundance: .
d_gene: .
v_gene: TRBV28

CDR3nt: TGTGCCAGCAGCCCAGGGGTCGAGGGCACTGAAGCTTTCTTT
CDR3aa: CASSPGVEGTEAFF
j_gene: TRBJ1-1
abundance: once
d_gene: .
v_gene: TRBV5-4

CDR3nt: TGTGCCAGCAGTGAAGCGTGGGGGGTCGGCCCACCAAATCAGCCCCAGCATTTT
CDR3aa: CASSEAWGVGPPNQPQHF
j_gene: TRBJ1-5
abundance: .
d_gene: .
v_gene: TRBV2

CDR3nt: TGTGCCATCAGTGGACCGGGACTAGCGTCCTACAATGAGCAGTTCTTC
CDR3aa: CAISGPGLASYNEQFF
j_gene: TRBJ2-1
abundance: .
d_gene: TRBD2
v_gene: TRBV10-3

CDR3nt: TGCGCCAGCAGCGAACCCGGGACTACTTACAATGAGCAGTTCTTC
CDR3aa: CASSEPGTTYNEQFF
j_gene: TRBJ2-1
abundance: .
d_gene: TRBD2
v_gene: TRBV4-1

CDR3nt: TGTGCCAGCAGCTTAGAGAGGACAGGCAATCAGCCCCAGCATTTT
CDR3aa: CASSLERTGNQPQHF
j_gene: TRBJ1-5
abundance: few
d_gene: .
v_gene: TRBV7-2

CDR3nt: TGTGCCTGGACCGCGGCGAGAGGGTCTTACGAGCAGTACTTC
CDR3aa: CAWTAARGSYEQYF
j_gene: TRBJ2-7
abundance: once
d_gene: .
v_gene: TRBV30

CDR3nt: TGTGCCAGTTCAGGAAGGGGACAGGGGGTTGAAGAGACCCAGTACTTC
CDR3aa: CASSGRGQGVEETQYF
j_gene: TRBJ2-5
abundance: .
d_gene: TRBD1
v_gene: TRBV5-4

CDR3nt: TGCAGCGTGACAGGGGACTATGGCTACACCTTC
CDR3aa: CSVTGDYGYTF
j_gene: TRBJ1-2
abundance: .
d_gene: TRBD1
v_gene: TRBV29-1

CDR3nt: TGTGCCAGCAGAACTAGCGGGGTTTGGGAGCAGTACTTC
CDR3aa: CASRTSGVWEQYF
j_gene: TRBJ2-7
abundance: many
d_gene: TRBD2
v_gene: TRBV28